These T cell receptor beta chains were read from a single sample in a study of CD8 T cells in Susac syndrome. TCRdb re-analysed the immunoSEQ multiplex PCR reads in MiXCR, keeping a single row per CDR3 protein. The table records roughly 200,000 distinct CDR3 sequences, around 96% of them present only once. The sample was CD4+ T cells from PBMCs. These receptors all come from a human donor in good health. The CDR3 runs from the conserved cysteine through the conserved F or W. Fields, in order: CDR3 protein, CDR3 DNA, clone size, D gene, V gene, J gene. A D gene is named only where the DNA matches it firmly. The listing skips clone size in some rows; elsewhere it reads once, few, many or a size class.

CDR3aa: CASSETSGRIQETQYF; CDR3nt: TGTGCCAGCAGCGAGACTAGCGGGAGAATCCAAGAGACCCAGTACTTC; abundance: NA; d_gene: TRBD2; v_gene: TRBV7-6; j_gene: TRBJ2-5
CDR3aa: CSVEDRWRNTEAFF; CDR3nt: TGCAGCGTTGAAGACAGGTGGAGGAACACTGAAGCTTTCTTT; abundance: NA; d_gene: NA; v_gene: TRBV29-1; j_gene: TRBJ1-1
CDR3aa: CASSFEGNTEAFF; CDR3nt: TGTGCCAGCAGCTTCGAGGGTAACACTGAAGCTTTCTTT; abundance: NA; d_gene: NA; v_gene: TRBV7-2; j_gene: TRBJ1-1
CDR3aa: CASSLGVDQPQHF; CDR3nt: TGTGCCAGCAGTCTAGGGGTCGATCAGCCCCAGCATTTT; abundance: NA; d_gene: NA; v_gene: TRBV7-7; j_gene: TRBJ1-5
CDR3aa: CSAYTRTSGTGELFF; CDR3nt: TGCAGTGCCTACACTCGGACTAGCGGTACCGGGGAGCTGTTTTTT; abundance: NA; d_gene: TRBD2; v_gene: TRBV20-1; j_gene: TRBJ2-2
CDR3aa: CASSRQSGDYGYTF; CDR3nt: TGCGCCAGCAGCCGACAAAGCGGGGACTATGGCTACACCTTC; abundance: NA; d_gene: NA; v_gene: TRBV4-1; j_gene: TRBJ1-2
CDR3aa: CASSQDRQEVQGPYGYTF; CDR3nt: TGTGCCAGCAGCCAAGATCGGCAGGAGGTACAGGGCCCCTATGGCTACACCTTC; abundance: NA; d_gene: NA; v_gene: TRBV4-2; j_gene: TRBJ1-2
CDR3aa: CSTIEVATAQYF; CDR3nt: TGCAGCACAATAGAGGTAGCCACCGCGCAGTATTTT; abundance: NA; d_gene: NA; v_gene: TRBV29-1; j_gene: TRBJ2-3
CDR3aa: CAWMRGLTEAFF; CDR3nt: TGTGCCTGGATGCGGGGTCTCACTGAAGCTTTCTTT; abundance: once; d_gene: NA; v_gene: TRBV30; j_gene: TRBJ1-1
CDR3aa: CASSQDGDSSYNEQFF; CDR3nt: TGCGCCAGCAGCCAAGATGGCGATAGCTCCTACAATGAGCAGTTCTTC; abundance: NA; d_gene: NA; v_gene: TRBV4-3; j_gene: TRBJ2-1
CDR3aa: CASSLAWGTSGSYNEQFF; CDR3nt: TGTGCCAGCAGTTTAGCATGGGGGACTAGCGGGAGTTACAATGAGCAGTTCTTC; abundance: NA; d_gene: TRBD2; v_gene: TRBV28; j_gene: TRBJ2-1
CDR3aa: CASSRMGFQETQYF; CDR3nt: TGTGCCAGCAGCCGAATGGGATTCCAAGAGACCCAGTACTTC; abundance: NA; d_gene: NA; v_gene: TRBV3-1; j_gene: TRBJ2-5
CDR3aa: CASSNQGTDTQYF; CDR3nt: TGTGCCAGCAGTAACCAGGGCACAGATACGCAGTATTTT; abundance: once; d_gene: NA; v_gene: TRBV28; j_gene: TRBJ2-3
CDR3aa: CASSFSIAGQETQYF; CDR3nt: TGTGCCAGCAGTTTCTCCATCGCGGGCCAAGAGACCCAGTACTTC; abundance: NA; d_gene: NA; v_gene: TRBV12-3/TRBV12-4; j_gene: TRBJ2-5
CDR3aa: CATSSRQGGRRETQYF; CDR3nt: TGTGCCACCAGCAGCAGGCAGGGGGGCCGGCGGGAGACCCAGTACTTC; abundance: NA; d_gene: NA; v_gene: TRBV15; j_gene: TRBJ2-5
CDR3aa: CSGGQGATNEKLFF; CDR3nt: TGCAGCGGGGGACAGGGGGCAACTAATGAAAAACTGTTTTTT; abundance: NA; d_gene: TRBD1; v_gene: TRBV29-1; j_gene: TRBJ1-4
CDR3aa: CSVWGGILGYEQYF; CDR3nt: TGCAGCGTTTGGGGTGGGATCCTGGGCTACGAGCAGTACTTC; abundance: NA; d_gene: NA; v_gene: TRBV29-1; j_gene: TRBJ2-7
CDR3aa: CASSYEPSPSTDTQYF; CDR3nt: TGCGCCAGCAGCTACGAACCCAGCCCTAGCACAGATACGCAGTATTTT; abundance: NA; d_gene: NA; v_gene: TRBV5-1; j_gene: TRBJ2-3
CDR3aa: CSGEGDVETQYF; CDR3nt: TGCAGCGGGGAGGGGGATGTGGAGACCCAGTACTTC; abundance: few; d_gene: NA; v_gene: TRBV29-1; j_gene: TRBJ2-5
CDR3aa: CSVDPTVTYEQYF; CDR3nt: TGCAGCGTTGACCCGACAGTTACCTACGAGCAGTACTTC; abundance: NA; d_gene: NA; v_gene: TRBV29-1; j_gene: TRBJ2-7
CDR3aa: CASSGTGTGVGEQYF; CDR3nt: TGTGCCAGCAGTGGAACCGGGACAGGGGTCGGGGAGCAGTACTTC; abundance: NA; d_gene: TRBD1; v_gene: TRBV25-1; j_gene: TRBJ2-7